The present entry profiles one T cell receptor beta chain with its context. What it recognizes is unknown. This specimen comes from a study of OX40 agonist ivuxolimab in advanced cancers. Study-level findings and limits: Also showing low normalized T-cell clonal expansion were some of the nonresponders. Dosing at 0.1 to 3.0 mg/kg was accompanied by clonal expansion of CD4+ and CD8+ blood T cells by week 6.

Repertoires were generated with immunoSEQ multiplex PCR, while TCRdb's copy carries only in-frame clones and drops some. The sample holds approximately 53,000 clones, over 85% seen once. The V gene's germline CDR1 is LNHDA and CDR2 SQIVND (reference sequence). The CDR3 covers 13 residues. The V and J ends lost 6 bases and 6 bases respectively, with 12 bases between them. This chain joins TRBV19 and TRBJ2-1, with D unresolved. Material: CD4+ or CD8+ T cells sorted from blood, obtained in a trial of the OX40 agonist ivuxolimab. This receptor was obtained from an adult with an advanced solid tumor such as melanoma, head and neck, liver or kidney cancer. The CDR3 is CASSDRSLNEQFF. In DNA form, the CDR3 reads TGTGCCAGTAGCGACCGCTCCCTCAATGAGCAGTTCTTC.